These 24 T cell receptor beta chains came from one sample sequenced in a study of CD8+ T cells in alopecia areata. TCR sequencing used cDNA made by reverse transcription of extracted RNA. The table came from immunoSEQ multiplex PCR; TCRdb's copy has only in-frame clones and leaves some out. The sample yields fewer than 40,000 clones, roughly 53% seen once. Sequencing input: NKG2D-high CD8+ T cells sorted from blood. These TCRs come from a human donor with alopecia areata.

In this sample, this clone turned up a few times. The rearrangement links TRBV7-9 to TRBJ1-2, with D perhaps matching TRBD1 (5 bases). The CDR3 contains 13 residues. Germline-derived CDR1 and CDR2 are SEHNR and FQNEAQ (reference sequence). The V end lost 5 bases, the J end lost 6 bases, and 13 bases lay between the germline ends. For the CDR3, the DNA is TGTGCCAGCAGCACCACGCAACAGGATGGCTACACCTTC. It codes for CASSTTQQDGYTF.

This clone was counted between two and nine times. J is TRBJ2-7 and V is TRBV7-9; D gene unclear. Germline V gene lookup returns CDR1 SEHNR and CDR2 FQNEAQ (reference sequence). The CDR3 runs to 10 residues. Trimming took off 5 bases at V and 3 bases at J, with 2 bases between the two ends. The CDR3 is CASSNYEQYF. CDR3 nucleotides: TGTGCCAGCAGCAACTACGAGCAGTACTTC.

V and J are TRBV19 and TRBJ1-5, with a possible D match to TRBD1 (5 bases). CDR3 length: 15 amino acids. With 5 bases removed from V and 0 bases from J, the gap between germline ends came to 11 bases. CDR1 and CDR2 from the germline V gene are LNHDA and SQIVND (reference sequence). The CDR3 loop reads CASSGTDYSNQPQHF. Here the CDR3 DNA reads TGTGCCAGTAGTGGGACGGATTATAGCAATCAGCCCCAGCATTTT. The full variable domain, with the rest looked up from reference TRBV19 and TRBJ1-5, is DGGITQSPKYLFRKEGQNVTLSCEQNLNHDAMYWYRQDPGQGLRLIYYSQIVNDFQKGDIAEGYSVSREKKESFPLTVTSAQKNPTAFYLCASSGTDYSNQPQHFGDGTRLSIL.

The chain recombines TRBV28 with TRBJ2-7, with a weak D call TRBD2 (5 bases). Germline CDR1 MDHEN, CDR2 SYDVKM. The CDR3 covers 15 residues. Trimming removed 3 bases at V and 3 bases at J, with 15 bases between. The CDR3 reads CASSFTAGSRYEQYF. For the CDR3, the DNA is TGTGCCAGCAGTTTCACCGCGGGTTCCCGCTACGAGCAGTACTTC.

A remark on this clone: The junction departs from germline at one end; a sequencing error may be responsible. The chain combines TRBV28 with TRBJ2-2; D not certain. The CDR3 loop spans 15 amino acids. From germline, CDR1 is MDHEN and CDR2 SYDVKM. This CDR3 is CASRLYSLNTGELFF. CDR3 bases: TGTGCCAGCAGGTTATACTCTTTAAACACCGGGGAGCTGTTTTTT.

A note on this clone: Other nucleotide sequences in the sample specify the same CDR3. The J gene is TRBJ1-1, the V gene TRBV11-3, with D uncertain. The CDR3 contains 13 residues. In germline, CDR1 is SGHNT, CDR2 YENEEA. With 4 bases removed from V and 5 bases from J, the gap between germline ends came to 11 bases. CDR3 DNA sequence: TGTGCCAGCAGCTCGTCGTTCGGAACTGAAGCTTTCTTT. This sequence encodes CASSSSFGTEAFF.

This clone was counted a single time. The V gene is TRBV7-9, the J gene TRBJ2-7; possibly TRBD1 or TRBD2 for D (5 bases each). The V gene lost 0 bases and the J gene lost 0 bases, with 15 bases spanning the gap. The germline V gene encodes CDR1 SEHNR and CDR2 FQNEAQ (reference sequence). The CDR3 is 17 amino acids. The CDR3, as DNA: TGTGCCAGCAGCTTAGCCCTAGCACACAGGAGCTCCTACGAGCAGTACTTC. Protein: CASSLALAHRSSYEQYF. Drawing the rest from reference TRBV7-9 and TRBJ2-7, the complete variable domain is DTGVSQNPRHKITKRGQNVTFRCDPISEHNRLYWYRQTLGQGPEFLTYFQNEAQLEKSRLLSDRFSAERPKGSFSTLEIQRTEQGDSAMYLCASSLALAHRSSYEQYFGPGTRLTVT.

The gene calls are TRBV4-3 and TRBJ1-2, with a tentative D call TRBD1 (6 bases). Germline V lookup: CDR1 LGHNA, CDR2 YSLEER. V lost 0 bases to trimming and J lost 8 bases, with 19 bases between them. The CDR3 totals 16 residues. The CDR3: CASSQEWGGGKGGYTF. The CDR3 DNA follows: TGCGCCAGCAGCCAAGAGTGGGGTGGGGGCAAAGGCGGCTACACCTTC.

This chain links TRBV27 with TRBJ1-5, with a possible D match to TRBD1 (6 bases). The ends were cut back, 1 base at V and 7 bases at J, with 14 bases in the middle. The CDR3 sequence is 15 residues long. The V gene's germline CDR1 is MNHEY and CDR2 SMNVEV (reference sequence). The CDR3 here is CASSLWAGVDQPQHF. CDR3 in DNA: TGTGCCAGCAGTTTATGGGCAGGGGTGGACCAGCCCCAGCATTTT.

CDR3 amino acids: CASRREFYNEQFF. The CDR3 DNA follows: TGTGCCAGCAGACGGGAGTTCTACAATGAGCAGTTCTTC. The chain has TRBV6-5 and TRBJ2-1; a weak D match, TRBD2 (6 bases). Deletions cut 6 bases from V and 3 bases from J, with 9 bases between. Germline V gives CDR1 MNHEY, CDR2 SVGAGI. This CDR3 region has 13 residues.

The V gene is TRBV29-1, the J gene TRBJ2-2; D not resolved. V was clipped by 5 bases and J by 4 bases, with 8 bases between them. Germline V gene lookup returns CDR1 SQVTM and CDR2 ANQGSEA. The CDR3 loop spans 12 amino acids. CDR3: CSVWGSTGELFF. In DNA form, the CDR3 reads TGCAGCGTTTGGGGTTCCACCGGGGAGCTGTTTTTT.

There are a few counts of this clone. CDR3 amino acids: CASSFRSGTAQETQYF. The CDR3 DNA sequence: TGTGCCAGTAGTTTCCGATCCGGGACGGCACAAGAGACCCAGTACTTC. The rearrangement links TRBV19 to TRBJ2-5; D might be TRBD1 or TRBD2, each matching 5 bases. Germline V gene data show CDR1 as LNHDA and CDR2 as SQIVND (reference sequence). This CDR3 is built from 16 residues. Trimming pared 5 bases from V and 2 bases from J, leaving 18 bases between.

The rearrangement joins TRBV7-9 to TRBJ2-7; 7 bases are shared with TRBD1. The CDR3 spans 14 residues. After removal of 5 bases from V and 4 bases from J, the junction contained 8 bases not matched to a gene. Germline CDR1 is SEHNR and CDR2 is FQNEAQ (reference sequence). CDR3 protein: CASSDNLQGYEQYF. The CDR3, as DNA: TGTGCCAGCAGCGACAACTTACAGGGGTACGAGCAGTACTTC.

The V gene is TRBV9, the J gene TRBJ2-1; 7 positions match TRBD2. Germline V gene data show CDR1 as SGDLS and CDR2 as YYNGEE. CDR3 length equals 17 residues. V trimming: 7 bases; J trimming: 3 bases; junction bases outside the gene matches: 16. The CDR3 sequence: CASAPSGGGPIYNEQFF. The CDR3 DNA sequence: TGTGCCAGCGCACCTTCCGGCGGGGGTCCGATCTACAATGAGCAGTTCTTC. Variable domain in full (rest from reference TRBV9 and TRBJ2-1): DSGVTQTPKHLITATGQRVTLRCSPRSGDLSVYWYQQSLDQGLQFLIQYYNGEERAKGNILERFSAQQFPDLHSELNLSSLELGDSALYFCASAPSGGGPIYNEQFFGPGTRLTVL.

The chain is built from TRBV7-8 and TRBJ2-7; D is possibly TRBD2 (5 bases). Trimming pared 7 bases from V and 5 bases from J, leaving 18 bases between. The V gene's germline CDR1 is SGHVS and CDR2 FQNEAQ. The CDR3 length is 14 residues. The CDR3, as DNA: TGTGCCAGCACCCTGGAAGCCGACGGGGACGAGCAGTACTTC. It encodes CASTLEADGDEQYF.

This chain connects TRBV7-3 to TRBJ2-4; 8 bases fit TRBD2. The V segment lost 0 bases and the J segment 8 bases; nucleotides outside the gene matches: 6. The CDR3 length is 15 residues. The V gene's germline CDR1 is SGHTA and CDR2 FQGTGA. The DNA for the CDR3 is TGTGCCAGCAGCTTAACGGGTAGCGGGACTGACATTCAGTACTTC. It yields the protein CASSLTGSGTDIQYF.

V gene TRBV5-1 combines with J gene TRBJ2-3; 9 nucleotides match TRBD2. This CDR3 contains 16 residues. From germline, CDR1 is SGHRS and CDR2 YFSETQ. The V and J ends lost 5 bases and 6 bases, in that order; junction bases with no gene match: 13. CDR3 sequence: CASRVAGDPSLDTQYF. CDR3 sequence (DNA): TGCGCCAGCAGGGTAGCGGGGGACCCGAGCTTGGATACGCAGTATTTT.

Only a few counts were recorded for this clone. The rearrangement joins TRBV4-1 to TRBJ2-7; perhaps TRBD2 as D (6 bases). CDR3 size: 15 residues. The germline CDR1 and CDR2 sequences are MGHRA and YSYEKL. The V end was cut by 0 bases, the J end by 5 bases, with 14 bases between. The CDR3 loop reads CASSQDMGGIDEQYF. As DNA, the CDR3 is TGCGCCAGCAGCCAAGATATGGGGGGAATCGACGAGCAGTACTTC.

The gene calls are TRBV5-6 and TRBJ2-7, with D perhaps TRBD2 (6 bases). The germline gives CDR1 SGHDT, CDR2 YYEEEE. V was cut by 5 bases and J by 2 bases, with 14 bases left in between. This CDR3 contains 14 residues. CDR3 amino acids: CASSSGTETYEQYF. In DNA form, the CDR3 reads TGTGCCAGCAGTTCCGGGACTGAGACCTACGAGCAGTACTTC. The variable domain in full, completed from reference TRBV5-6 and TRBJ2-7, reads DAGVTQSPTHLIKTRGQQVTLRCSPKSGHDTVSWYQQALGQGPQFIFQYYEEEERQRGNFPDRFSGHQFPNYSSELNVNALLLGDSALYLCASSSGTETYEQYFGPGTRLTVT.

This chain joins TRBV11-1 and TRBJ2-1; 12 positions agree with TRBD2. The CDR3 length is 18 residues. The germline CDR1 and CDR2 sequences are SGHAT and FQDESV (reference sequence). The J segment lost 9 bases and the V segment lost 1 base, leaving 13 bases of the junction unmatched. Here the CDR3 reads CASSLGVSSGRAFGEQFF. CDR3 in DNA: TGTGCCAGCAGCTTAGGGGTCTCTAGCGGGAGGGCCTTCGGTGAGCAGTTCTTC.

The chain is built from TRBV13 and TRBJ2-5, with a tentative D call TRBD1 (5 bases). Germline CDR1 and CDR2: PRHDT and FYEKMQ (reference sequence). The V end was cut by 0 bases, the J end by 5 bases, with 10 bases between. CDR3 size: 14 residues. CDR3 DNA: TGTGCCAGCAGCTTAGGAGCAGGGCGGGAGACCCAGTACTTC. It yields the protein CASSLGAGRETQYF.

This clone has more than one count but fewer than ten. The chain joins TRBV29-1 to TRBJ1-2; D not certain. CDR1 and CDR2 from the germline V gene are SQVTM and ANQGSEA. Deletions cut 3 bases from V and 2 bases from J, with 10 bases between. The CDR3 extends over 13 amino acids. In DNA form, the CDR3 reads TGCAGCGTTGATGATGGGCAGAACTATGGCTACACCTTC. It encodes CSVDDGQNYGYTF.

DNA for the CDR3: TGTGCCAGCAGCTTGGGGGAGTACGAGCAGTACTTC. It translates to CASSLGEYEQYF. The chain uses TRBV5-4 and TRBJ2-7, with a weak D call TRBD2 (5 bases). Per the germline V gene, CDR1 is SGHNT and CDR2 is YYREEE (reference sequence). This CDR3 region has 12 residues. Trimming took 0 bases from V and 4 from J, leaving 5 bases between them.

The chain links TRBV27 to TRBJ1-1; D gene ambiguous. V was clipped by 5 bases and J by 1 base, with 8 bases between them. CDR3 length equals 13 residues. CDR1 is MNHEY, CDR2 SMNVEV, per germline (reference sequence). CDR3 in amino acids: CASSLSPNTEAFF. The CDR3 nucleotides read TGTGCCAGCAGTCTGAGCCCGAACACTGAAGCTTTCTTT.